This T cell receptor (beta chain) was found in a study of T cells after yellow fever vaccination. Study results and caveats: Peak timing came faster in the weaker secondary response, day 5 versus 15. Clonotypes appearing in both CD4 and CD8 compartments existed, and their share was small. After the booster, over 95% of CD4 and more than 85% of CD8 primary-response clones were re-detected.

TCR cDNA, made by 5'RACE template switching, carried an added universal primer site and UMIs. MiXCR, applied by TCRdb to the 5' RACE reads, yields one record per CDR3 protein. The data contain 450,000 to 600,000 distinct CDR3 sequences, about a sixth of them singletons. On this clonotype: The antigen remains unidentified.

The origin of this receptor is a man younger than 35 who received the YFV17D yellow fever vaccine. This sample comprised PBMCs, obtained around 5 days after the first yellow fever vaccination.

The CDR3 DNA follows: TGTGCCAGCACCTCCACTTTAAACCGGGACAGGCCATTCTATGGCTACACCTTC. It translates to CASTSTLNRDRPFYGYTF. The V and J genes are TRBV11-1 and TRBJ1-2; the match to TRBD1 covers 8 bases. CDR3 length: 18 amino acids. V lost 7 bases, J lost 4 bases, and 20 bases stayed unmatched. CDR1 and CDR2 from the germline V gene are SGHAT and FQDESV (reference sequence).